Below, 32 T cell receptor beta chains from the same sample are listed, as sequenced in a study of cytomegalovirus exposure and HLA in healthy donors. The PCR employed 60 Vbeta primers together with 13 Jbeta primers. TCRdb's table, derived via immunoSEQ multiplex PCR, lists solely in-frame clones and lacks some. The sample has more than 85,000 clones, around 77% seen once. The sample comprised PBMCs. Receptor source: a woman aged 35 to 49 in good health and CMV-seropositive.

This clone was picked up a small number of times. V is TRBV5-1 and J is TRBJ1-2; maybe TRBD1 (6 bases). This CDR3 has 16 amino acids. Looked up from germline, CDR1 is SGHRS and CDR2 is YFSETQ. V shed 7 bases and J shed 1 base, with 20 bases lying between them. CDR3 coding DNA: TGCGCCAGCGGTTTCGGGGGGGCCGGCATTAACTATGGCTACACCTTC. Protein sequence: CASGFGGAGINYGYTF. The whole variable domain, filled in from reference TRBV5-1 and TRBJ1-2, reads KAGVTQTPRYLIKTRGQQVTLSCSPISGHRSVSWYQQTPGQGLQFLFEYFSETQRNKGNFPGRFSGRQFSNSRSEMNVSTLELGDSALYLCASGFGGAGINYGYTFGSGTRLTVV.

The chain has TRBV7-9 and TRBJ2-7; 7 bases are shared with TRBD1. This CDR3 contains 14 residues. Germline CDR1 reads SEHNR; CDR2 reads FQNEAQ (reference sequence). V lost 4 bases, J lost 2 bases, and 5 bases stayed unmatched. The CDR3 here is CASSSYRGPYEQYF. The CDR3 DNA sequence: TGTGCCAGCAGCTCCTACAGGGGACCCTACGAGCAGTACTTC.

The rearrangement joins TRBV10-3 to TRBJ2-1, with TRBD2 identical over 7 bases. CDR1 and CDR2 (germline): ENHRY, SYGVKD. This CDR3 contains 13 residues. Germline trimming cut 10 bases from V and 3 bases from J; bases unmatched to any gene: 6. CDR3 loop: CATLADLYNEQFF. CDR3 bases: TGTGCCACCCTAGCGGACCTCTACAATGAGCAGTTCTTC.

The chain links TRBV29-1 to TRBJ1-4; D may be TRBD1 (5 bases). This CDR3 comprises 12 residues. Germline CDR1 and CDR2: SQVTM and ANQGSEA. Trimming pared 4 bases from V and 4 bases from J, leaving 7 bases between. CDR3 in DNA: TGCAGCGTTGGGGGGGATAATGAAAAACTGTTTTTT. Protein sequence: CSVGGDNEKLFF. The full variable domain, in which reference TRBV29-1 and TRBJ1-4 provide the parts outside the CDR3, is SAVISQKPSRDICQRGTSLTIQCQVDSQVTMMFWYRQQPGQSLTLIATANQGSEATYESGFVIDKFPISRPNLTFSTLTVSNMSPEDSSIYLCSVGGDNEKLFFGSGTQLSVL.

V gene TRBV7-8 combines with J gene TRBJ2-7; no reliable D call. The V gene lost 5 bases and the J gene lost 3 bases, with 23 bases spanning the gap. Germline CDR1 SGHVS, CDR2 FQNEAQ. The CDR3 length is 17 residues. The DNA of the CDR3 is TGTGCCAGCAGCCCCCGACTTATGGCAGAGTCCCTCTACGAGCAGTACTTC. Amino acid sequence: CASSPRLMAESLYEQYF.

This sequence joins TRBV28 and TRBJ2-1; no definite D call. V shed 6 bases and J shed 3 bases, with 3 bases lying between them. The CDR3 is 11 amino acids. Germline loops: CDR1 MDHEN, CDR2 SYDVKM. The CDR3 loop is CASSFYNEQFF. The CDR3, as DNA: TGTGCCAGCAGCTTCTACAATGAGCAGTTCTTC.

The J gene is TRBJ2-7, the V gene TRBV10-1, with TRBD1 matching 9 bases. The J segment lost 2 bases and the V segment lost 8 bases, leaving 7 bases of the junction unmatched. This CDR3 is built from 14 residues. Germline lookup yields CDR1 WNHNN and CDR2 SYGVQD (reference sequence). The DNA of the CDR3 is TGCGCCAGCGGGCGGGACAGGGAGGCCTACGAGCAGTACTTC. Its protein product is CASGRDREAYEQYF.

The chain recombines TRBV15 with TRBJ2-7; D is possibly TRBD1 (5 bases). Germline assignment: CDR1 LNHNV and CDR2 YYDKDF (reference sequence). The CDR3 loop spans 13 amino acids. The germline V and J ends were trimmed by 1 base and 5 bases, with 9 bases remaining between them. The CDR3 DNA reads as TGTGCCACCAGCAGAGGTCTGGACAACGAGCAGTACTTC. It translates to CATSRGLDNEQYF.

The chain recombines TRBV2 with TRBJ2-3, with TRBD2 matching 13 bases. The trim removed 4 bases at V and 4 bases at J, leaving 2 bases unmatched. This CDR3 region has 15 residues. The V gene's germline CDR1 is SNHLY and CDR2 FYNNEI. The CDR3 nucleotides read TGTGCCAGCAGTGGACTAGCGGGAGGCCCAGATACGCAGTATTTT. The encoded protein is CASSGLAGGPDTQYF.

This chain connects TRBV4-1 to TRBJ2-1, with 13 bases fitting TRBD2. This CDR3 has 21 residues. J lost 6 bases, V lost 4 bases, and 21 bases had no gene match. From germline, CDR1 is MGHRA and CDR2 YSYEKL. The CDR3 here is CASSLPDPGLAGLMIGNEQFF. For the CDR3, the DNA is TGCGCCAGCAGCCTTCCAGACCCGGGACTAGCGGGATTGATGATTGGCAATGAGCAGTTCTTC.

V usage is TRBV19 and J usage is TRBJ2-1; TRBD1 matches at 9 bases. Germline CDR1 and CDR2: LNHDA and SQIVND (reference sequence). The CDR3 has 16 residues. Trimming removed 0 bases from V and 5 bases from J; junction bases left unmatched: 5. The CDR3 DNA sequence: TGTGCCAGTAGTATAGACCTCGGGACAGGGAACAATGAGCAGTTCTTC. This sequence encodes CASSIDLGTGNNEQFF.

The genes are TRBV5-4 and TRBJ2-7; D unresolved. The germline V and J ends were trimmed by 3 bases and 3 bases, with 10 bases remaining between them. CDR1 is SGHNT and CDR2 is YYREEE in the germline V gene (reference sequence). The CDR3 sequence is 13 residues long. The CDR3 region is CASSSEVRYEQYF. The CDR3 DNA reads TGTGCCAGCAGCTCCGAGGTCCGCTACGAGCAGTACTTC.

The rearrangement links TRBV4-3 to TRBJ1-1; maybe TRBD1 (5 bases). V lost 5 bases and J 4 bases, leaving 11 bases between the germline ends. The CDR3 runs to 13 residues. The V gene's germline CDR1 is LGHNA and CDR2 YSLEER. Here the CDR3 reads CASSSRQGTEAFF. The CDR3 region has the DNA TGCGCCAGCAGCTCACGGCAGGGCACTGAAGCTTTCTTT.

The V gene is TRBV4-3, the J gene TRBJ2-7; D is possibly TRBD1 (6 bases). The CDR3 spans 16 residues. In germline, CDR1 is LGHNA, CDR2 YSLEER. V was shortened by 0 bases and J by 3 bases, with 15 bases between the two germline ends. CDR3 amino acids: CASSQDRGFKGYEQYF. In nucleotides, the CDR3 is TGCGCCAGCAGCCAAGACAGGGGATTCAAGGGCTACGAGCAGTACTTC.

The chain has TRBV9 and TRBJ2-1, with 8 nucleotides matching TRBD1. This CDR3 has 17 residues. The germline gives CDR1 SGDLS, CDR2 YYNGEE. Trimming took 0 bases from V and 7 from J; bases not matched to a gene: 12. The CDR3 sequence is CASSVVGAGQGANEQFF. CDR3 bases: TGTGCCAGCAGCGTAGTAGGAGCTGGGCAGGGGGCGAATGAGCAGTTCTTC.

The V gene is TRBV28, the J gene TRBJ1-4; 8 bases are a match to TRBD1. The V and J ends lost 2 bases and 3 bases, in that order; junction bases with no gene match: 8. Germline CDR1 reads MDHEN; CDR2 reads SYDVKM. The CDR3 sequence is 17 residues long. The CDR3 is CASSLGARTGPNEKLFF. The DNA for the CDR3 is TGTGCCAGCAGTTTAGGGGCCCGGACAGGGCCTAATGAAAAACTGTTTTTT.

This chain joins TRBV11-1 and TRBJ1-2; 7 positions match TRBD1. Germline trimming cut 6 bases from V and 2 bases from J; bases unmatched to any gene: 6. CDR3 size: 14 residues. The germline CDR1 and CDR2 sequences are SGHAT and FQDESV (reference sequence). Written as DNA, the CDR3 is TGTGCCAGCAGTCACAGGGGCCGAAACTATGGCTACACCTTC. This sequence encodes CASSHRGRNYGYTF.

This chain joins TRBV4-1 and TRBJ2-7; 8 nucleotides match TRBD1. This CDR3 spans 15 amino acids. Germline V lookup: CDR1 MGHRA, CDR2 YSYEKL. J was trimmed by 0 bases and V by 2 bases; bases with no gene match: 3. The CDR3 is CASSQRQGSSYEQYF. CDR3 coding DNA: TGCGCCAGCAGCCAAAGACAGGGGAGCTCCTACGAGCAGTACTTC.

The J gene is TRBJ2-1, the V gene TRBV7-3, with TRBD2 matching 8 bases. The J segment lost 7 bases and the V segment lost 5 bases, leaving 4 bases of the junction unmatched. Germline values: CDR1 SGHTA, CDR2 FQGTGA. The CDR3 sequence is 13 residues long. The CDR3 bases are TGTGCCAGCAGCCTAGCGGGCAGGAATGAGCAGTTCTTC. It codes for CASSLAGRNEQFF.

This clone appeared a single time. The chain has TRBV28 and TRBJ2-5, with D perhaps TRBD2 (6 bases). Matching the DNA end better, TRBJ2-7 makes the J call doubtful. CDR3 size: 16 residues. Germline V lookup: CDR1 MDHEN, CDR2 SYDVKM. The CDR3 here is CASSLSREVISYEQYF. The CDR3 region has the DNA TGTGCCAGCAGTTTATCAAGGGAGGTGATCTCCTACGAGCAGTACTTC.

V gene TRBV4-3 combines with J gene TRBJ1-3; 7 nucleotides align to TRBD1. This CDR3 is 15 amino acids long. V was pared by 4 bases and J by 0 bases, with 3 bases of the junction left unmatched. CDR1 is LGHNA, CDR2 YSLEER, per germline. The CDR3 nucleotides read TGCGCCAGCAGCCCCGGACAGGCCTCTGGAAACACCATATATTTT. Its translation: CASSPGQASGNTIYF.

This clone was detected once. The rearrangement uses TRBV28 and TRBJ2-3; no firm D call. The CDR3 runs 13 residues. CDR1 MDHEN and CDR2 SYDVKM come from the germline V gene. Trimming took off 11 bases at V and 0 bases at J, with 12 bases between the two ends. The CDR3 nucleotides read TGTGCCCCCTCACGGTCCAGCACAGATACGCAGTATTTT. Its translation is CAPSRSSTDTQYF.

The V and J genes are TRBV7-6 and TRBJ2-3, with 8 positions matching TRBD2. With V trimmed by 3 bases and J by 4 bases, 6 bases remained unmatched. CDR1 is SGHVS and CDR2 is FNYEAQ in the germline V gene. The CDR3 length is 15 residues. DNA for the CDR3: TGTGCCAGCAGCTTGGGCGGGAGGTCAGCAGATACGCAGTATTTT. Amino acid sequence: CASSLGGRSADTQYF.

The chain is built from TRBV29-1 and TRBJ1-4, with D unclear. Germline CDR1 is SQVTM and CDR2 is ANQGSEA. This CDR3 contains 14 residues. Trimming removed 7 bases from V and 4 bases from J, with 16 bases in between. CDR3 loop: CSARLPHRNEKLFF. CDR3 nucleotides: TGCAGCGCCCGACTTCCGCACCGTAATGAAAAACTGTTTTTT.

Only a few counts were recorded for this clone. The V call is TRBV5-6, the J call TRBJ2-5, with 7 bases fitting TRBD1. V lost 6 bases to trimming and J lost 1 base; unmatched junction nucleotides: 12. The germline V gene encodes CDR1 SGHDT and CDR2 YYEEEE. This CDR3 is 16 amino acids long. In DNA, the CDR3 is TGTGCCAGCACCATCTCCGGGACAGCGTCCCAAGAGACCCAGTACTTC. As protein: CASTISGTASQETQYF. Full variable domain (missing parts from reference TRBV5-6 and TRBJ2-5): DAGVTQSPTHLIKTRGQQVTLRCSPKSGHDTVSWYQQALGQGPQFIFQYYEEEERQRGNFPDRFSGHQFPNYSSELNVNALLLGDSALYLCASTISGTASQETQYFGPGTRLLVL.

The V gene is TRBV18, the J gene TRBJ2-7; TRBD2 might be the D (5 bases). Trimming cost V 2 bases and J 2 bases, with 10 bases left between them. The germline gives CDR1 KGHSH, CDR2 LQKENI. This CDR3 has 14 amino acids. The CDR3 reads CASSPTSGPYEQYF. The CDR3 DNA sequence: TGTGCCAGCTCACCAACCAGCGGCCCCTACGAGCAGTACTTC.

This chain joins TRBV7-2 and TRBJ1-4; D unclear. Per germline, CDR1 SGHTA and CDR2 FQGNSA. The CDR3 is 13 amino acids. The V end was cut by 4 bases, the J end by 6 bases, with 9 bases between. Here the CDR3 reads CASSSWADEKLFF. The DNA for the CDR3 is TGTGCCAGCAGCTCCTGGGCCGATGAAAAACTGTTTTTT.

The chain employs TRBV2 and TRBJ2-7, with 12 bases aligning to TRBD1. V was pared by 6 bases and J by 0 bases, with 3 bases of the junction left unmatched. The CDR3 sequence is 15 residues long. In germline, CDR1 is SNHLY, CDR2 FYNNEI. For the CDR3, the DNA is TGTGCCAGCAGGGGGGGACAGGGGGCCTCCTACGAGCAGTACTTC. Protein product: CASRGGQGASYEQYF.

The chain has TRBV7-2 and TRBJ2-3; 7 bases map to TRBD2. V shed 7 bases and J 0 bases; nucleotides not matched to a gene: 4. Per the germline V gene, CDR1 is SGHTA and CDR2 is FQGNSA. There are 14 residues in the CDR3. The CDR3 DNA is TGTGCCAGCACCGCTAGCGGAAGCACAGATACGCAGTATTTT. This codes for CASTASGSTDTQYF.

V usage is TRBV28 and J usage is TRBJ1-3; D remains unclear. The CDR3 consists of 16 residues. V lost 3 bases and J lost 4, with 16 bases in between. Germline-derived CDR1 and CDR2 are MDHEN and SYDVKM. This CDR3 is CASSFRPDFDGNTIYF. The CDR3 DNA sequence: TGTGCCAGCAGTTTCCGGCCGGACTTCGACGGAAACACCATATATTTT.

Only a few counts were recorded for this clone. The chain is built from TRBV10-3 and TRBJ2-3; D not certain. CDR1 is ENHRY and CDR2 is SYGVKD in the germline V gene. Deletions cut 6 bases from V and 0 bases from J, with 10 bases between. This CDR3 has 14 residues. The CDR3 loop reads CAIREQVSTDTQYF. In nucleotides, the CDR3 is TGTGCCATCAGAGAACAAGTTAGCACAGATACGCAGTATTTT.

The gene calls are TRBV5-1 and TRBJ1-4; weak D call: TRBD1 (5 bases). Trimming took off 0 bases at V and 2 bases at J, with 8 bases between the two ends. CDR3 size: 15 residues. Germline values: CDR1 SGHRS, CDR2 YFSETQ. CDR3 nucleotides: TGCGCCAGCAGCTTGGAACGGGGGACTAATGAAAAACTGTTTTTT. This sequence encodes CASSLERGTNEKLFF. Full variable domain (missing parts from reference TRBV5-1 and TRBJ1-4): KAGVTQTPRYLIKTRGQQVTLSCSPISGHRSVSWYQQTPGQGLQFLFEYFSETQRNKGNFPGRFSGRQFSNSRSEMNVSTLELGDSALYLCASSLERGTNEKLFFGSGTQLSVL.